This TCR beta chain emerged from a study of T cell repertoires in cytomegalovirus infection. In TCRdb, the reads were re-called with MiXCR into one record per CDR3 protein. The repertoire holds approximately 590,000 distinct CDR3 sequences, with over 35% as singletons. The CDR3 contains 14 residues. The germline V gene encodes CDR1 SGHDT and CDR2 YYEEEE. The J segment lost 1 base and the V segment lost 4 bases, leaving 4 bases of the junction unmatched. In the case of this clonotype: The antigen remains undetermined.

The TCR was taken from a human donor in good health (CMV status not recorded). Some clones in this sample may be carry-over from other donors' samples. The V and J genes are TRBV5-6 and TRBJ2-5; 7 nucleotides line up with TRBD2. This material consisted of cultured PBMCs, taken from culture after CMV antigen stimulation. The CDR3 DNA follows: TGTGCCAGCAGCGATTTAGCGGGCCAAGAGACCCAGTACTTC. Residues: CASSDLAGQETQYF.